The present T cell receptor (beta chain) was sequenced within a study of glioma-infiltrating T cells after dendritic cell vaccination. About the research overall: Dendritic cell vaccination trial patients had either newly diagnosed or recurrent glioblastoma.

Details on this clone: Antigen unknown.

Sample time point: after dendritic cell vaccination, including at tumor progression/relapse. The study's findings and limits: Survival was not directly related to TCR clonality in these patients.

Profiled with immunoSEQ multiplex PCR; TCRdb holds only in-frame clones, not every one. The sample has tens of thousands of clones, roughly 80% seen once; the top ten hold 15% to 19%. The specimen was blood, collected after dendritic cell vaccination. This sequence originates from a human donor with glioblastoma.

CDR3 sequence: CAWIYNEKLFF. In DNA form, the CDR3 reads TGTGCCTGGATTTATAATGAAAAACTGTTTTTT. This sequence joins TRBV30 and TRBJ1-4; D is unresolved. Per germline, CDR1 GTSNPN and CDR2 SVGIG (reference sequence). V lost 4 bases, J lost 4 bases, and 4 bases lay in between. The CDR3 sequence is 11 residues long.